This T cell receptor (beta chain) was obtained from a study of shared clonotypes between healthy human individuals. Study findings and constraints: Non-shared clonotypes showed lower generation probabilities than clonotypes common to all four donors. Naive subsets generally exceeded memory subsets in estimated richness.

For this clone: The antigen remains unidentified.

A CD45RA+ naive subset and a CD45RA-negative memory subset were split from CD4+ cells. V was clipped by 7 bases and J by 7 bases, with 10 bases between them. This CDR3 is 11 amino acids long. The V gene's germline CDR1 is MNHNY and CDR2 SVGAGI (reference sequence). Assay execution proceeded at the deep level. Clones were read by immunoSEQ multiplex PCR, and TCRdb kept only the in-frame ones, dropping some. The data contain some 2.4 million clones, approximately 94% of them singletons. This rearrangement joins TRBV6-6 to TRBJ1-1; D is unclear. The receptor was derived from a man younger than 35 in good health. Some clones in this sample may be carry-over from other donors' samples. Input material: naive CD4+ T cells from PBMCs. Subset defined: CD45RA+ positively selected. The CDR3 reads CASTGGIEAFF. CDR3 DNA sequence: TGTGCCAGCACGGGAGGAATTGAAGCTTTCTTT.